The T cell receptor beta chain described here comes from a study of identical twins. A remark on this clonotype: Its antigen is currently unknown.

Notes on the study in general: Insertion counts were lower in abundant cord blood beta clonotypes, a trend that memory repertoires did not show.

Donors uniformly comprised healthy Caucasians. Template switching supplied a universal primer site; unique molecular identifiers were carried on the cDNA. Using its own MiXCR run on the 5' RACE reads, TCRdb lists one record per CDR3 protein. The repertoire holds fewer than 450,000 distinct CDR3 sequences, with 7% to 9.5% as singletons. Germline V gives CDR1 SEHNR, CDR2 FQNEAQ (reference sequence). Germline trimming cut 4 bases from V and 4 bases from J; bases unmatched to any gene: 5. The CDR3 extends over 15 amino acids. Sequencing was done on a sample of naive T cells sorted from blood. This TCR came from a woman aged 45-65 years in good health. The V and J genes are TRBV7-9 and TRBJ2-5; TRBD2 matches 11 bases. The DNA of the CDR3 is TGTGCCAGCAGCTGGCCACTAGCGGGAGTAGAGACCCAGTACTTC. The encoded protein is CASSWPLAGVETQYF.